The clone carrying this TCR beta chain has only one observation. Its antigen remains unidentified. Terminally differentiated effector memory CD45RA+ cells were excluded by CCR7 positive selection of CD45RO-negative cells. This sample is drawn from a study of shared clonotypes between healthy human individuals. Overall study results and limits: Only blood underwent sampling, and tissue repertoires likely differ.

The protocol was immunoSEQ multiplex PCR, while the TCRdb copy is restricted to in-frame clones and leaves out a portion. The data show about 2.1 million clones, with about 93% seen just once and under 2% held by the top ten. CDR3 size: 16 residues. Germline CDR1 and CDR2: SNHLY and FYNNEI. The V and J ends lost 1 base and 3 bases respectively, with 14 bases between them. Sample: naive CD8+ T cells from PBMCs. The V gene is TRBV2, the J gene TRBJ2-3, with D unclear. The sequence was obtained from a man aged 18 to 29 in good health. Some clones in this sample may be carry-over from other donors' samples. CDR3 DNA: TGTGCCAGCAGTGAAGGGCGAGCGACAACAACAGATACGCAGTATTTT. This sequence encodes CASSEGRATTTDTQYF.